Included here is one T cell receptor (beta chain) sequence, with context. Here immunoSEQ multiplex PCR was the method, and the copy in TCRdb shows in-frame clones only, minus some. The sample lists a few hundred thousand clones; just over 90% were seen once. This record belongs to a study of blood T cell repertoires in COVID-19. In the study overall: The study drew acute and convalescent COVID-19 samples from the United States, Italy and Spain. PBMCs, B-cell-depleted T cells, or T cells provided the cDNA or gDNA that made up the material.

The CDR3 consists of 14 residues. Germline-derived CDR1 and CDR2 are MRHNA and SNTAGT. V was trimmed by 5 bases and J by 1 base, leaving 11 bases between them. Adults between about 18 and 89 years of age took part from 24 US areas. Assignments of participants to cohorts depended upon their own reported clinical history. This sequence was found in a woman aged 40 to 50 who had been exposed to COVID-19. Sequencing was done on a sample of PBMCs or T cells enriched from blood (not recorded which). This sequence joins TRBV6-4 and TRBJ1-1; D uncertain. This chain's CDR3 is CASSPHRWNTEAFF. In DNA, the CDR3 is TGTGCCAGCAGTCCCCACAGATGGAACACTGAAGCTTTCTTT.